This record covers a single TCR beta chain. What it binds is unknown. The record originates from a study of persistence of HIV-infected CD4 T cells. Cells were stimulated nonspecifically with anti-CD3/anti-CD28 magnetic beads. Responding CD4+ T cells were sorted by upregulation of both CD40 ligand and CD69. Per the germline V gene, CDR1 is LGHNT and CDR2 is FRNRAP. The CDR3 loop spans 14 amino acids. The V end lost 2 bases, the J end lost 4 bases, and 11 bases lay between the germline ends. The immunoSEQ assay was version 4, run in survey mode. Assay used: immunoSEQ multiplex PCR; TCRdb lists only in-frame clones, some missing. The data hold about 47,000 clones, with approximately 91% observed a single time.

The source material was CD4+ T cells sorted from PBMCs after approximately 19-hour stimulation, sampled from a patient who received antiretroviral therapy. This clonotype was sampled from an adult man with HIV who was CMV-seropositive. The genes are TRBV12-5 and TRBJ1-1, with D unclear. The CDR3 nucleotides are TGTGCTAGTGGTTTGCGGGGTTTGGGCACTGAAGCTTTCTTT. This codes for CASGLRGLGTEAFF.